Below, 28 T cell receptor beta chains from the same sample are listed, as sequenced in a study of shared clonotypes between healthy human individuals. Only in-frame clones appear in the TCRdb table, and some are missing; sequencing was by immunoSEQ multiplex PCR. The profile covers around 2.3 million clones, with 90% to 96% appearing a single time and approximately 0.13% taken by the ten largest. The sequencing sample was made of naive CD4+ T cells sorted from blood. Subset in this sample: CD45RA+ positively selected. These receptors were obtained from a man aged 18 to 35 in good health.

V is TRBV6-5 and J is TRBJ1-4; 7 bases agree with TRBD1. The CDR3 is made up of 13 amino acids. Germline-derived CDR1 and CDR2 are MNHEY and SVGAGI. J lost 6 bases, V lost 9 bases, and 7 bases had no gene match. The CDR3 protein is CASQGGRDEKLFF. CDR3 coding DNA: TGTGCCAGTCAGGGGGGAAGGGATGAAAAACTGTTTTTT.

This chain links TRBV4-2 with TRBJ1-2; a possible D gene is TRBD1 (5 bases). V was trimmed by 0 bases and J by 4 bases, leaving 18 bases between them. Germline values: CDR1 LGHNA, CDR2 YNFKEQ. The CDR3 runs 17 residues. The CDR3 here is CASSQDLVTTGSYGYTF. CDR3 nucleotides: TGTGCCAGCAGCCAAGATCTGGTAACAACAGGTAGCTATGGCTACACCTTC.

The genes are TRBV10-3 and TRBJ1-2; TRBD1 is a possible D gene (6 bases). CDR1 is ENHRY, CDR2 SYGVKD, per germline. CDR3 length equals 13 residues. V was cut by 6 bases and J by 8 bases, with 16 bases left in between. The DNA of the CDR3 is TGTGCCATCAGCCGAGACAGGATGTCGGGCTACACCTTC. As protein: CAISRDRMSGYTF.

The chain's CDR3 is CASSVRLPGEQFF. The CDR3 DNA sequence: TGTGCCAGCAGCGTCCGGCTTCCGGGTGAGCAGTTCTTC. J is TRBJ2-1 and V is TRBV11-2; D not resolved. The germline V gene has CDR1 SGHAT and CDR2 FQNNGV. CDR3 length equals 13 residues. V lost 5 bases and J 9 bases, leaving 14 bases between the germline ends.

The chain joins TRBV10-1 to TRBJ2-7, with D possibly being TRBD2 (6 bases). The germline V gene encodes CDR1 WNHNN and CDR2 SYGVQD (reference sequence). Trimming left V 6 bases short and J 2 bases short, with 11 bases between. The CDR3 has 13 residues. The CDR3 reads CASSPGEAYEQYF. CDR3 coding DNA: TGCGCCAGCAGCCCCGGGGAGGCCTACGAGCAGTACTTC.

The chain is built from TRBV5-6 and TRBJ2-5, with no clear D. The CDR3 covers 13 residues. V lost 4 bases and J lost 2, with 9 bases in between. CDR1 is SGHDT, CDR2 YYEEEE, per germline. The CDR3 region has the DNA TGTGCCAGCAGCCCTGGGGTTCAAGAGACCCAGTACTTC. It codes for CASSPGVQETQYF.

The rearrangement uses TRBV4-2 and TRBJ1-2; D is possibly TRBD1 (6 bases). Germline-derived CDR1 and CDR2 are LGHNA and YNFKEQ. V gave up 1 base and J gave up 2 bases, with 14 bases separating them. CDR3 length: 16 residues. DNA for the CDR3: TGTGCCAGCAGCCAAGGTGGATCAGGGGAAAACTATGGCTACACCTTC. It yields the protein CASSQGGSGENYGYTF.

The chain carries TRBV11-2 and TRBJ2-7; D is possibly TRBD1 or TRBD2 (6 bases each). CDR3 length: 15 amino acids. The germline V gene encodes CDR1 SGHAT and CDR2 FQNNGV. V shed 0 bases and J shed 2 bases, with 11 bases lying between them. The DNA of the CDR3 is TGTGCCAGCAGCTTAGAAGGGGGGTCGGCCTACGAGCAGTACTTC. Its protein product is CASSLEGGSAYEQYF.

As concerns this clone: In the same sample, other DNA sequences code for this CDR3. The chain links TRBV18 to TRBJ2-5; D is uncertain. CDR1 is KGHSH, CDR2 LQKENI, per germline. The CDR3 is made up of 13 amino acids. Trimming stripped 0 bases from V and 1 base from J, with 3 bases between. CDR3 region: CASSPPAQETQYF. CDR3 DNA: TGTGCCAGCTCACCACCTGCCCAAGAGACCCAGTACTTC.

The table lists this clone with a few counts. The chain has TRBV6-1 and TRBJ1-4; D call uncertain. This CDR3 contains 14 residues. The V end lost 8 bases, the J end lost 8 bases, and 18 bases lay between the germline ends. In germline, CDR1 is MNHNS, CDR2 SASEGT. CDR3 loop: CASGPDWDREKLFF. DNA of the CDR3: TGTGCCAGCGGCCCCGACTGGGATCGGGAAAAACTGTTTTTT.

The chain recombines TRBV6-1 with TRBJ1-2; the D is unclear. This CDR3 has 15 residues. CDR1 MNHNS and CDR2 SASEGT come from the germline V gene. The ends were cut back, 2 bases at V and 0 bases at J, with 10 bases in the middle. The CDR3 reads CASSEPSESNYGYTF. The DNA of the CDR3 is TGTGCCAGCAGTGAACCTTCAGAGTCTAACTATGGCTACACCTTC.

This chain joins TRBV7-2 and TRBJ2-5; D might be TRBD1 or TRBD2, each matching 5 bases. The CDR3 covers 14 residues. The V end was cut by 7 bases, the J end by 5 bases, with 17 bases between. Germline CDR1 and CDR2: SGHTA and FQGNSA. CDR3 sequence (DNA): TGTGCCAGCAACATAAACATGGGGGAGGAGACCCAGTACTTC. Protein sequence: CASNINMGEETQYF.

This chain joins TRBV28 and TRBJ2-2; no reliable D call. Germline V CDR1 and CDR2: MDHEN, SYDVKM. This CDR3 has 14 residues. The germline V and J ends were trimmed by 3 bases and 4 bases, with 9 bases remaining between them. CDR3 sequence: CASSLAPTTGELFF. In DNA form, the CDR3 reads TGTGCCAGCAGTTTGGCCCCGACCACCGGGGAGCTGTTTTTT.

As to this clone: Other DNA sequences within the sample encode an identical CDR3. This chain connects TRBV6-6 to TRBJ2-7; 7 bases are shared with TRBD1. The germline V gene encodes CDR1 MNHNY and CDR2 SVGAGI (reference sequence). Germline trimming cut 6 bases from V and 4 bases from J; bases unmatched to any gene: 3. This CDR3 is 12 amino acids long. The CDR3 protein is CASRSQGYEQYF. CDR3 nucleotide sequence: TGTGCCAGCAGATCACAGGGGTACGAGCAGTACTTC.

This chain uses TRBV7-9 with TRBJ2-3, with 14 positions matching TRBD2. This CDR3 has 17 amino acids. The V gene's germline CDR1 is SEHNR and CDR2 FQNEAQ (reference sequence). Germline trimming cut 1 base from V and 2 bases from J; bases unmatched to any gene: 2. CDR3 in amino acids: CASSLGTSGGITDTQYF. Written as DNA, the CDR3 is TGTGCCAGCAGCTTAGGGACTAGCGGGGGGATCACAGATACGCAGTATTTT.

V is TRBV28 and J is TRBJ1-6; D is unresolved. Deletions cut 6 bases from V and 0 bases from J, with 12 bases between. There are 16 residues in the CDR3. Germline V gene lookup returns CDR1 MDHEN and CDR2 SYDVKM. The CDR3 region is CASRLGVSSYNSPLHF. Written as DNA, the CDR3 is TGTGCCAGCAGGTTAGGTGTGAGCTCCTATAATTCACCCCTCCACTTT. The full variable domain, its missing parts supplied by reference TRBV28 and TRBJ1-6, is DVKVTQSSRYLVKRTGEKVFLECVQDMDHENMFWYRQDPGLGLRLIYFSYDVKMKEKGDIPEGYSVSREKKERFSLILESASTNQTSMYLCASRLGVSSYNSPLHFGNGTRLTVT.

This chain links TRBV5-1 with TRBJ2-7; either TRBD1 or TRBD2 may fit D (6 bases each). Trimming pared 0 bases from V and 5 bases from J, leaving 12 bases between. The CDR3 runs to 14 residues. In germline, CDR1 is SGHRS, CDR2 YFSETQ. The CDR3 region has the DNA TGCGCCAGCAGCTTGGTAGGGGGGTTCGACGAGCAGTACTTC. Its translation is CASSLVGGFDEQYF.

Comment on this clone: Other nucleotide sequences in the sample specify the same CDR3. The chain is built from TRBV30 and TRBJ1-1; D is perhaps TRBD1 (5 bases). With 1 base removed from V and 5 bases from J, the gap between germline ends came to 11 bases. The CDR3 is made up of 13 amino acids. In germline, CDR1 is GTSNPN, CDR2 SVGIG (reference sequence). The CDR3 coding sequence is TGTGCCTGGAGTGGCCAGGGACGGACTGAAGCTTTCTTT. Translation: CAWSGQGRTEAFF.

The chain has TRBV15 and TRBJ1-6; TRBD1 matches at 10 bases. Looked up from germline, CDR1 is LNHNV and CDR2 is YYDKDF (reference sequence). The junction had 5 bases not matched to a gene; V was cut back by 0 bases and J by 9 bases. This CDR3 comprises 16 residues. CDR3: CATSRDLGQGSSPLHF. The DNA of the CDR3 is TGTGCCACCAGCAGAGATCTGGGACAGGGGAGTTCACCCCTCCACTTT.

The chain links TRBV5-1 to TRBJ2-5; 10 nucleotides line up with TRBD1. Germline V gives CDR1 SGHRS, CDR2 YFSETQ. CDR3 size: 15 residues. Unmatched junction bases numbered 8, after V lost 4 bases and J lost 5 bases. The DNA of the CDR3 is TGCGCCAGCAGCGGGACCGGGACAGGGGTTGAGACCCAGTACTTC. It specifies CASSGTGTGVETQYF.

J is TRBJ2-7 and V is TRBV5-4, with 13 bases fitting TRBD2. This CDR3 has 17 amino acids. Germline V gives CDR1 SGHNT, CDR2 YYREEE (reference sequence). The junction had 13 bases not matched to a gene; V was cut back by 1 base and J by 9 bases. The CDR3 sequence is CASSLTSGGAAGLGQYF. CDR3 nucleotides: TGTGCCAGCAGCTTGACTAGCGGGGGGGCCGCGGGGCTCGGGCAGTACTTC.

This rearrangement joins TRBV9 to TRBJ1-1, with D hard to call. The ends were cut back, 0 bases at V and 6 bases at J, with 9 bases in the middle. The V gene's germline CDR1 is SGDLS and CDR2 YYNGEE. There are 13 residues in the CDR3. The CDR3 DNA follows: TGTGCCAGCAGCGTAGGAATGGGATCTGAAGCTTTCTTT. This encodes CASSVGMGSEAFF.

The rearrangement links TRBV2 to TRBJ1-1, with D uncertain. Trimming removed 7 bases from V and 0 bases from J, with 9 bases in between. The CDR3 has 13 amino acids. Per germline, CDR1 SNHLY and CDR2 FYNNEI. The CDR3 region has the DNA TGTGCCAGCAACCTACTCATGAACACTGAAGCTTTCTTT. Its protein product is CASNLLMNTEAFF.

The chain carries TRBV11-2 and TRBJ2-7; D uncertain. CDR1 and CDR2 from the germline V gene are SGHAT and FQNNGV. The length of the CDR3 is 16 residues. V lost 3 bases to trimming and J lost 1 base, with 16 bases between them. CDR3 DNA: TGTGCCAGCAGCTTCGGAAGGGTGTTTTCTTCCTACGAGCAGTACTTC. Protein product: CASSFGRVFSSYEQYF.

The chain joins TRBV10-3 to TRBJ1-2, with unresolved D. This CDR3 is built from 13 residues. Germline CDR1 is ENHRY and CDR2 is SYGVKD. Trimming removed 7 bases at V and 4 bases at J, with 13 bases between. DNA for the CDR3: TGTGCCATCACTGACGCGGGTCTCTATGGCTACACCTTC. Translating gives CAITDAGLYGYTF.

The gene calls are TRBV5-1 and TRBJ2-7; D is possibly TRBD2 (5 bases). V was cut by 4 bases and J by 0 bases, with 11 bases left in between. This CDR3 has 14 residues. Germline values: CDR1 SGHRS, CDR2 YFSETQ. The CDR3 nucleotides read TGCGCCAGCAGCCCCCTGACTAACTCCTACGAGCAGTACTTC. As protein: CASSPLTNSYEQYF.

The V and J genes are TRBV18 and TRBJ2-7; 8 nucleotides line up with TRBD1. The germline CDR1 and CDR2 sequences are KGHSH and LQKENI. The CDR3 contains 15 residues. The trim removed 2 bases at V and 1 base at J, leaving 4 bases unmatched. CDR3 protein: CASSPAGQDSYEQYF. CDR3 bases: TGTGCCAGCTCACCAGCGGGACAGGATTCCTACGAGCAGTACTTC.

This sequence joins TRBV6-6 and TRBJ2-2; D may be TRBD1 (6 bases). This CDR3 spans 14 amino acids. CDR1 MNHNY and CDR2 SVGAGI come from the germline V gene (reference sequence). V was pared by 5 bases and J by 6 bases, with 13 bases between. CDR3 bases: TGTGCCAGCAGTCCCTTCAGGGGCCCCGGGGAGCTGTTTTTT. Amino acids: CASSPFRGPGELFF.